This paragraph covers one T cell receptor (beta chain) sequence. Original processing notes: Scientists estimated how many nucleated cells there were by amplifying reference gene primers. Clones were read by immunoSEQ multiplex PCR, and TCRdb kept only the in-frame ones, dropping some. The V and J calls and the clone size are those of that table, but D and trimming were determined from the DNA. The sample yields around 40,000 clones, 88% seen once. V was pared by 2 bases and J by 1 base, with 14 bases between. The CDR3 consists of 17 residues. The germline V gene encodes CDR1 SEHNR and CDR2 FQNEAQ (reference sequence). This sample stems from a study of blood T cell repertoires in COVID-19. As for the study in general: From T cells, B-cell-depleted T cells, or PBMCs came the material, which was cDNA or gDNA.

The genes are TRBV7-9 and TRBJ1-4; D is possibly TRBD1 (6 bases). Material: peripheral blood. The sequence came from a human donor in a cohort sampled during active COVID-19. CDR3 coding DNA: TGTGCCAGCAGCTTACCCCGGGGAGGGGGAACTAATGAAAAACTGTTTTTT. Translating gives CASSLPRGGGTNEKLFF.